This entry describes one TCR beta chain. The sample originates from a study of blood T cell repertoires in COVID-19. Across the study: T cells, B-cell-depleted T cells, or PBMCs provided the cDNA or gDNA that served as material.

The germline V gene has CDR1 SGHRS and CDR2 YFSETQ. The V gene end was trimmed by 3 bases and the J gene end by 4 bases; junction bases not matched to a gene: 4. The CDR3 extends over 14 amino acids. Original analysis: Reference gene primer amplification in the assay estimated nucleated cell counts. Measured with immunoSEQ multiplex PCR; TCRdb has only the in-frame clones, and not every one. The V and J calls and the clone size are those of that table, but D and trimming were determined from the DNA. The repertoire consists of 150,000 to 200,000 clones, with more than 60% occurring once and the leading ten covering 2.5% to 3%.

The source of this sequence is a man in his 70s with acute or convalescent COVID-19. Sequencing input: peripheral blood. The chain recombines TRBV5-1 with TRBJ2-1; 7 nucleotides align to TRBD1. CDR3 amino acids: CASSYPTGYNEQFF. The CDR3 coding sequence is TGCGCCAGCAGCTATCCGACAGGGTACAATGAGCAGTTCTTC.